The entry below gives a single TCR beta chain sequence along with its context. Its antigen is unidentified. The data originate from a study of cytomegalovirus exposure and HLA in healthy donors. General study results and limits: The study listed 150 to 200 cytomegalovirus-associated TCR beta chains.

The CDR3 runs to 15 residues. The germline V gene encodes CDR1 SGHAT and CDR2 FQNNGV. V dropped 1 base and J dropped 5; count of bases not matched to a gene: 5. It was with 60 Vbeta and 13 Jbeta primers that the PCR ran. Clones were read by immunoSEQ multiplex PCR, and TCRdb kept only the in-frame ones, dropping some. This sample's table reports around 140,000 clones. The chain employs TRBV11-2 and TRBJ2-1, with TRBD2 matching 7 bases. The receptor was derived from a male donor in good health and CMV-seronegative. Sequenced sample: PBMCs. This CDR3 is CASSLATSSNNEQFF. CDR3 DNA sequence: TGTGCCAGCAGCTTAGCGACTAGCAGCAACAATGAGCAGTTCTTC.